One and the same sample provided the 30 T cell receptor beta chains below, sequenced in a study of T-cell memory formation after mild COVID-19. From the 5' RACE reads, TCRdb called clonotypes with MiXCR, one entry per CDR3 protein. The repertoire holds 350,000 to 450,000 distinct CDR3 sequences, over 13% seen once, with about 22% in the top ten. Sequenced sample: PBMCs or a T cell subset sorted from them (not recorded which). All receptors come from a man between 18 and 35 years old who had mild COVID-19 (a few samples of this study predate the infection). Cell type and time point are not known.

This clonotype was detected many times. The DNA for the CDR3 is TGTGCCAGCAGCTCATCGGAGACCCAGTACTTC. As protein: CASSSSETQYF. The V call is TRBV7-2, the J call TRBJ2-5; D unresolved. The germline V gene encodes CDR1 SGHTA and CDR2 FQGNSA. The germline V and J ends were trimmed by 4 bases and 5 bases, with 5 bases remaining between them. This CDR3 has 11 amino acids.

V is TRBV19 and J is TRBJ2-7; D possibly corresponds to TRBD2 (5 bases). Germline assignment: CDR1 LNHDA and CDR2 SQIVND (reference sequence). The length of the CDR3 is 13 residues. V was shortened by 5 bases and J by 4 bases, with 12 bases between the two germline ends. The CDR3 DNA reads TGTGCCAGTAGTGCGGGCCGTCGTTACGAGCAGTACTTC. Its protein is CASSAGRRYEQYF.

This clonotype came up many times. The genes are TRBV9 and TRBJ1-2, with no clear D. V lost 4 bases, J lost 8 bases, and 24 bases lay in between. The CDR3 runs 16 residues. Germline V gene sequence: CDR1 SGDLS, CDR2 YYNGEE. CDR3 sequence (DNA): TGTGCCAGCAGCCTCCCCCAAGGAGCGTTGGAGTACGGCTACACCTTC. Encoded protein: CASSLPQGALEYGYTF.

This clonotype has just a few counts. The chain links TRBV7-2 to TRBJ2-5, with 11 bases aligning to TRBD2. Per germline, CDR1 SGHTA and CDR2 FQGNSA. This CDR3 spans 15 amino acids. V lost 5 bases to trimming and J lost 5 bases; unmatched junction nucleotides: 7. Written as DNA, the CDR3 is TGTGCCAGCAGCGTTAGCGGGGGGGCCCGGGAGACCCAGTACTTC. Translation gives CASSVSGGARETQYF.

This clonotype was observed a few times. The V gene is TRBV3-1, the J gene TRBJ1-5; D gene ambiguous. CDR1 and CDR2 from the germline V gene are LGHDT and YNNKEL (reference sequence). The CDR3 consists of 14 residues. Trimming removed 3 bases from V and 3 bases from J, with 9 bases in between. CDR3 loop: CASSHSASNQPQHF. CDR3 in DNA: TGTGCCAGCAGCCATTCGGCCTCCAATCAGCCCCAGCATTTT.

This chain joins TRBV5-6 and TRBJ1-5, with a possible D match to TRBD1 (6 bases). Germline CDR1 SGHDT, CDR2 YYEEEE. This CDR3 comprises 15 residues. Trimming stripped 4 bases from V and 6 bases from J, with 17 bases between. CDR3 bases: TGTGCCAGCAGCCGCAGGGGCCCTGGGGGTCAGCCCCAGCATTTT. Translated, it gives CASSRRGPGGQPQHF.

The V call is TRBV6-5, the J call TRBJ1-5, with 8 bases fitting TRBD1. The CDR3 runs 15 residues. The junction had 9 bases not matched to a gene; V was cut back by 6 bases and J by 5 bases. The V gene's germline CDR1 is MNHEY and CDR2 SVGAGI. The DNA for the CDR3 is TGTGCCAGCAGACCCGGACAGGGTGGCTATCAGCCCCAGCATTTT. It translates to CASRPGQGGYQPQHF.

This chain connects TRBV6-2 or TRBV6-3 to TRBJ1-1; D uncertain. CDR1 MNHEY and CDR2 SVGEGT come from the germline V gene. This CDR3 has 13 amino acids. Trimming pared 5 bases from V and 4 bases from J, leaving 11 bases between. The chain's CDR3 is CASSRDSGTEAFF. The CDR3 DNA follows: TGTGCCAGCAGTCGAGACTCGGGCACTGAAGCTTTCTTT.

In this sample, this clonotype turned up a few times. The chain couples TRBV7-8 to TRBJ1-1; D might be TRBD1 (5 bases). CDR3 size: 14 residues. Trimming shortened V by 3 bases and J by 4 bases, and 12 bases separated the two germline ends. Germline V lookup: CDR1 SGHVS, CDR2 FQNEAQ. The CDR3 sequence is CASSLYWGGTEAFF. Written as DNA, the CDR3 is TGTGCCAGCAGCTTGTACTGGGGGGGCACTGAAGCTTTCTTT.

There are a few counts of this clonotype. The chain combines TRBV7-8 with TRBJ2-7, with D possibly matching TRBD2 (7 bases). Between the trimmed V and J ends, which lost 7 bases and 5 bases, there was a span of 21 bases. Germline loops: CDR1 SGHVS, CDR2 FQNEAQ. The CDR3 is 15 residues long. This CDR3 is CASTHSWGRGNEQYF. The CDR3 DNA follows: TGTGCCAGCACCCACTCTTGGGGGCGGGGGAACGAGCAGTACTTC. The complete variable domain, with remaining parts taken from reference TRBV7-8 and TRBJ2-7, reads GAGVSQSPRYKVAKRGQDVALRCDPISGHVSLFWYQQALGQGPEFLTYFQNEAQLDKSGLPSDRFFAERPEGSVSTLKIQRTQQEDSAVYLCASTHSWGRGNEQYFGPGTRLTVT.

This clonotype turned up a few times. The chain is built from TRBV9 and TRBJ1-5; no clear D. The germline gives CDR1 SGDLS, CDR2 YYNGEE. This CDR3 has 13 residues. Trimming took 2 bases from V and 4 from J, leaving 7 bases between them. The CDR3 is CASSVESNQPQHF. DNA for the CDR3: TGTGCCAGCAGCGTGGAGTCTAATCAGCCCCAGCATTTT. Complete variable domain (other parts from reference TRBV9 and TRBJ1-5): DSGVTQTPKHLITATGQRVTLRCSPRSGDLSVYWYQQSLDQGLQFLIQYYNGEERAKGNILERFSAQQFPDLHSELNLSSLELGDSALYFCASSVESNQPQHFGDGTRLSIL.

In this sample, this clonotype turned up many times. The gene calls are TRBV2 and TRBJ2-2; unclear D gene. Trimming cost V 7 bases and J 4 bases, with 10 bases left between them. Germline V gene sequence: CDR1 SNHLY, CDR2 FYNNEI. This CDR3 is built from 13 residues. CDR3 protein: CASTADGTGELFF. The CDR3 nucleotides are TGTGCCAGCACTGCGGACGGCACCGGGGAGCTGTTTTTT.

The genes are TRBV4-1 and TRBJ2-2; the D gene is possibly TRBD1 (5 bases). The CDR3 has 16 residues. V was pared by 0 bases and J by 6 bases, with 14 bases between. CDR1 and CDR2 from the germline V gene are MGHRA and YSYEKL. CDR3 DNA sequence: TGCGCCAGCAGCCAAGACGCGGTTCTAGGGGCCGGGGAGCTGTTTTTT. This gives the protein CASSQDAVLGAGELFF.

The chain couples TRBV4-3 to TRBJ1-2, with D tentatively TRBD1 (6 bases). The V and J ends lost 5 bases and 7 bases respectively, with 17 bases between them. The length of the CDR3 is 14 residues. Per germline, CDR1 LGHNA and CDR2 YSLEER. This chain's CDR3 is CASSSPTEGVGYTF. CDR3 bases: TGCGCCAGCAGCTCCCCTACTGAGGGGGTTGGCTACACCTTC.

The rearrangement uses TRBV5-1 and TRBJ2-5; D tentatively fits TRBD1 or TRBD2 (5 bases each). The germline CDR1 and CDR2 sequences are SGHRS and YFSETQ. V lost 4 bases and J lost 5, with 18 bases in between. The CDR3 has 15 residues. The CDR3 DNA follows: TGCGCCAGCAGCCCCGGGACCAAGCTAAAGGAGACCCAGTACTTC. Translated, it gives CASSPGTKLKETQYF.

This clonotype was observed at least ten times. This chain joins TRBV7-2 and TRBJ2-2, with a possible D match to TRBD2 (7 bases). V shed 0 bases and J shed 3 bases, with 14 bases lying between them. The CDR3 runs to 17 residues. Germline V gene data show CDR1 as SGHTA and CDR2 as FQGNSA. CDR3 in DNA: TGTGCCAGCAGCTTAGCGGGGGGGCCGGTTTACACCGGGGAGCTGTTTTTT. As protein: CASSLAGGPVYTGELFF. Filled out from reference TRBV7-2 and TRBJ2-2, the complete variable domain reads GAGVSQSPSNKVTEKGKDVELRCDPISGHTALYWYRQSLGQGLEFLIYFQGNSAPDKSGLPSDRFSAERTGGSVSTLTIQRTQQEDSAVYLCASSLAGGPVYTGELFFGEGSRLTVL.

The CDR3, as DNA: TGTGCCACCTGTGAGGGGGGTACCTACAATGAGCAGTTCTTC. Residues: CATCEGGTYNEQFF. The chain combines TRBV27 with TRBJ2-1, with D tentatively TRBD1 or TRBD2 (6 bases each). The CDR3 runs to 14 residues. Looked up from germline, CDR1 is MNHEY and CDR2 is SMNVEV (reference sequence). Deletions cut 10 bases from V and 2 bases from J, with 15 bases between.

The chain carries TRBV11-2 and TRBJ2-3, with D hard to call. Per germline, CDR1 SGHAT and CDR2 FQNNGV. V was pared by 0 bases and J by 4 bases, with 8 bases between. The CDR3 has 14 amino acids. The CDR3 DNA reads TGTGCCAGCAGCTTAGAATTTGTCGCAGATACGCAGTATTTT. Its translation is CASSLEFVADTQYF. The full variable domain, rest sourced from reference TRBV11-2 and TRBJ2-3, is EAGVAQSPRYKIIEKRQSVAFWCNPISGHATLYWYQQILGQGPKLLIQFQNNGVVDDSQLPKDRFSAERLKGVDSTLKIQPAKLEDSAVYLCASSLEFVADTQYFGPGTRLTVL.

This rearrangement joins TRBV5-1 to TRBJ1-2; 11 bases map to TRBD1. V dropped 4 bases and J dropped 4; count of bases not matched to a gene: 3. Germline V gives CDR1 SGHRS, CDR2 YFSETQ. The CDR3 covers 14 residues. The CDR3 is CASSPGQGAYGYTF. DNA of the CDR3: TGCGCCAGCAGCCCTGGACAGGGGGCCTATGGCTACACCTTC.

The rearrangement joins TRBV6-2 or TRBV6-3 to TRBJ2-1; D gene ambiguous. Germline V gene data show CDR1 as MNHEY and CDR2 as SVGEGT. Trimming removed 0 bases from V and 12 bases from J, with 9 bases in between. The CDR3 is 12 amino acids. The CDR3 protein is CASSYSFRLQFF. The CDR3, as DNA: TGTGCCAGCAGTTACTCGTTTCGGCTGCAGTTCTTC.

This clonotype appeared a few times. The chain carries TRBV20-1 and TRBJ2-3, with 10 bases identical to TRBD2. The ends lost 3 bases at V and 3 bases at J; junction bases unmatched: 9. CDR1 is DFQATT and CDR2 is SNEGSKA in the germline V gene (reference sequence). The CDR3 contains 16 residues. For the CDR3, the DNA is TGCAGTGCTAGGCGGAGAAGCGGGGGGGGTACAGATACGCAGTATTTT. Translating it yields CSARRRSGGGTDTQYF.

The chain uses TRBV6-6 and TRBJ1-1; maybe TRBD1 (5 bases). Between the trimmed V and J ends, which lost 5 bases and 5 bases, there was a span of 12 bases. The V gene's germline CDR1 is MNHNY and CDR2 SVGAGI (reference sequence). The CDR3 is 13 residues long. The CDR3 sequence: CASSTSPGTEAFF. The CDR3, as DNA: TGTGCCAGCAGTACAAGCCCAGGGACTGAAGCTTTCTTT.

This clonotype was seen many times. The chain couples TRBV6-5 to TRBJ1-1; D may be TRBD1 (5 bases). CDR1 MNHEY and CDR2 SVGAGI come from the germline V gene. Between the trimmed V and J ends, which lost 6 bases and 3 bases, there was a span of 20 bases. CDR3 size: 16 residues. The CDR3 loop is CASSPGGGWWDTEAFF. In DNA, the CDR3 is TGTGCCAGCAGCCCCGGGGGAGGGTGGTGGGACACTGAAGCTTTCTTT.

This clonotype was seen a handful of times. The CDR3 region has the DNA TGTGCCAGCAGTTGGACAAGACGGGCGGGAGGCTACACCTTC. Its protein is CASSWTRRAGGYTF. J is TRBJ1-2 and V is TRBV6-2 or TRBV6-3, with a weak D call TRBD1 (5 bases). This CDR3 is built from 14 residues. Germline assignment: CDR1 MNHEY and CDR2 SVGEGT. With 4 bases removed from V and 8 bases from J, the gap between germline ends came to 17 bases.

This chain joins TRBV18 and TRBJ2-7, with D perhaps matching TRBD1 (5 bases). Germline CDR1 KGHSH, CDR2 LQKENI. The V end lost 6 bases, the J end lost 0 bases, and 12 bases lay between the germline ends. The CDR3 has 14 amino acids. Written as DNA, the CDR3 is TGTGCCAGCTCCCAACAACAGGACTCCTACGAGCAGTACGTC. Translation gives CASSQQQDSYEQYV.

This clonotype was detected many times. The rearrangement links TRBV7-9 to TRBJ2-1; TRBD2 matches at 12 bases. The germline gives CDR1 SEHNR, CDR2 FQNEAQ (reference sequence). The CDR3 is made up of 15 amino acids. After removal of 5 bases from V and 6 bases from J, the junction contained 5 bases not matched to a gene. The CDR3 spells CASSATSGGPNEQFF. DNA of the CDR3: TGTGCCAGCAGCGCCACTAGCGGGGGGCCCAATGAGCAGTTCTTC.

This clonotype was counted only a few times. This sequence joins TRBV19 and TRBJ1-5; D is unresolved. The CDR3 covers 13 residues. Trimming took off 3 bases at V and 4 bases at J, with 7 bases between the two ends. Germline-derived CDR1 and CDR2 are LNHDA and SQIVND (reference sequence). In DNA, the CDR3 is TGTGCCAGTAGTATCGGATGGAATCAGCCCCAGCATTTT. It is translated as CASSIGWNQPQHF.

The V and J genes are TRBV14 and TRBJ2-3; no reliable D call. Germline assignment: CDR1 SGHDN and CDR2 FVKESK. Between the trimmed V and J ends, which lost 3 bases and 4 bases, there was a span of 8 bases. The CDR3 has 13 residues. This CDR3 is CASSQSGADTQYF. The DNA of the CDR3 is TGTGCCAGCAGCCAGTCGGGTGCAGATACGCAGTATTTT.

This clonotype was seen a few times. The chain links TRBV4-2 to TRBJ1-5, with 8 bases that match TRBD1. Germline CDR1 is LGHNA and CDR2 is YNFKEQ. This CDR3 comprises 16 residues. With 1 base clipped from V and 9 bases from J, the junction kept 11 bases outside the gene matches. The CDR3 spells CASSQVSDREFWPQHF. In DNA, the CDR3 is TGTGCCAGCAGCCAAGTATCGGACAGGGAATTTTGGCCCCAGCATTTT.

This clonotype was seen at least ten times. The J gene is TRBJ2-1, the V gene TRBV11-2; 9 bases line up with TRBD1. The germline V gene has CDR1 SGHAT and CDR2 FQNNGV. The CDR3 contains 13 residues. Unmatched junction bases numbered 1, after V lost 3 bases and J lost 7 bases. The CDR3 here is CASSFGTGNEQFF. CDR3 sequence (DNA): TGTGCCAGCAGCTTCGGGACAGGGAATGAGCAGTTCTTC.